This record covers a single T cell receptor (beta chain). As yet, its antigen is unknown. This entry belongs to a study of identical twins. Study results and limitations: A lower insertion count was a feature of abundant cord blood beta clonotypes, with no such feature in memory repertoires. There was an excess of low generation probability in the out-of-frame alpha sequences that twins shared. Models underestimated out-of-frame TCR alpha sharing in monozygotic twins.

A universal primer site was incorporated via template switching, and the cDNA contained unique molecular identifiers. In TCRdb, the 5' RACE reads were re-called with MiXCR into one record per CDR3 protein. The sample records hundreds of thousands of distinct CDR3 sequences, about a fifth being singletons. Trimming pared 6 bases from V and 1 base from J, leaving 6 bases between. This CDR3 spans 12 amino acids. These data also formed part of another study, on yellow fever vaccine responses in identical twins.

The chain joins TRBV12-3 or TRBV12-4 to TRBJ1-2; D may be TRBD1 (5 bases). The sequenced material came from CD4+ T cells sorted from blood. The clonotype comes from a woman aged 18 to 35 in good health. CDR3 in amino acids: CASSDSNYGYTF. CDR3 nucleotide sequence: TGTGCCAGCAGCGACAGTAACTATGGCTACACCTTC.